These 20 T cell receptor beta chains share one sample of origin, sequenced in a study of blood T cell repertoires in COVID-19 (dated by TCRdb to between 2020 and 2021). The receptor library was made with the immunoSEQ multiplex PCR assay. TCRdb mirrors the immuneACCESS table, restricted to in-frame sequences. Some clones are absent from its copies; in checked studies, under half trace to an unresolved V gene, and the reason for the others is unknown. A total of about 82,000 clones appear in this sample, 80% of them only once. Of the sample, 12% is held by the ten largest clones. The sample consisted of peripheral blood. The receptors stem from a woman in her thirties or forties with active or convalescent COVID-19.

The gene calls are TRBV10-3 and TRBJ2-7; 7 nucleotides agree with TRBD2. The CDR3 runs 15 residues. Unmatched junction bases numbered 11, after V lost 7 bases and J lost 2 bases. Germline CDR1 is ENHRY and CDR2 is SYGVKD. CDR3 bases: TGTGCCATCATGGGGGACGGGGGGACGCCCTACGAGCAGTACTTC. Translated, it gives CAIMGDGGTPYEQYF.

J is TRBJ1-1 and V is TRBV18; D is unclear. The CDR3 spans 13 residues. V was shortened by 2 bases and J by 4 bases, with 8 bases between the two germline ends. CDR1 KGHSH and CDR2 LQKENI come from the germline V gene. The CDR3 reads CASSPDLLTEAFF. In DNA, the CDR3 is TGTGCCAGCTCACCAGACTTACTCACTGAAGCTTTCTTT.

This chain uses TRBV7-2 with TRBJ2-5; D might be TRBD2 (5 bases). This CDR3 has 19 residues. From germline, CDR1 is SGHTA and CDR2 FQGNSA. V lost 2 bases to trimming and J lost 1 base, with 23 bases between them. CDR3 residues: CASSLQVFYWGDLQETQYF. The CDR3 coding sequence is TGTGCCAGCAGCTTACAAGTTTTTTACTGGGGAGACCTCCAAGAGACCCAGTACTTC.

V is TRBV18 and J is TRBJ1-4; D is unresolved. Germline V gene sequence: CDR1 KGHSH, CDR2 LQKENI. The ends were cut back, 3 bases at V and 3 bases at J, with 14 bases in the middle. The length of the CDR3 is 16 residues. The CDR3 protein is CASSPESRGANEKLFF. The CDR3 DNA is TGTGCCAGCTCACCCGAAAGCCGGGGTGCTAATGAAAAACTGTTTTTT.

The chain couples TRBV6-2 or TRBV6-3 to TRBJ2-1; D unclear. This CDR3 contains 14 residues. Germline-derived CDR1 and CDR2 are MNHEY and SVGEGT. V shed 5 bases and J shed 12 bases, with 20 bases lying between them. The CDR3 sequence: CASSLGLHNGLQFF. The CDR3 nucleotides are TGTGCCAGCAGTCTAGGATTACACAATGGTCTGCAGTTCTTC.

The CDR3 reads CASSLTSNSPLHF. The CDR3 region has the DNA TGTGCCAGCAGCTTAACTTCCAATTCACCCCTCCACTTT. The rearrangement links TRBV7-9 to TRBJ1-6; D gene uncertain. Between the trimmed V and J ends, which lost 2 bases and 7 bases, there was a span of 6 bases. This CDR3 contains 13 residues. The V gene's germline CDR1 is SEHNR and CDR2 FQNEAQ (reference sequence).

This clone was recorded only once. The J gene is TRBJ2-6, the V gene TRBV3-1 (or the pseudogene TRBV3-2), with no clear D. The CDR3 is 14 amino acids. Germline V CDR1 and CDR2: LGHDT, YNNKEL (reference sequence). Between the trimmed V and J ends, which lost 11 bases and 0 bases, there was a span of 11 bases. The CDR3 DNA reads TGTGCCCCCAGGCCCACCTCTGGGGCCAACGTCCTGACTTTC. This translates into CAPRPTSGANVLTF.

The chain is built from TRBV28 and TRBJ2-3; a weak D match, TRBD2 (6 bases). CDR3 length: 16 amino acids. V gave up 2 bases and J gave up 4 bases, with 16 bases separating them. Germline V gene lookup returns CDR1 MDHEN and CDR2 SYDVKM. For the CDR3, the DNA is TGTGCCAGCAGTTTAGCAGCGCAGGGCGGGGCAGATACGCAGTATTTT. It specifies CASSLAAQGGADTQYF.

This rearrangement joins TRBV19 to TRBJ1-5; possible D gene TRBD1, 6 bases. V was pared by 5 bases and J by 4 bases, with 24 bases between. Germline V gives CDR1 LNHDA, CDR2 SQIVND (reference sequence). The CDR3 is made up of 18 amino acids. The CDR3 loop is CASSLTGHQKSGNQPQHF. DNA for the CDR3: TGTGCCAGTAGTTTAACGGGACATCAAAAGTCGGGAAATCAGCCCCAGCATTTT.

The chain employs TRBV9 and TRBJ1-1; D perhaps matches TRBD1 (6 bases). Germline V CDR1 and CDR2: SGDLS, YYNGEE. The V gene lost 3 bases and the J gene lost 5 bases, with 20 bases spanning the gap. CDR3 length: 16 amino acids. The CDR3 reads CASSGRDKTLTTEAFF. CDR3 coding DNA: TGTGCCAGCAGCGGCCGGGACAAAACCCTAACAACTGAAGCTTTCTTT.

The rearrangement links TRBV2 to TRBJ2-6; 10 nucleotides line up with TRBD2. V dropped 6 bases and J dropped 0; count of bases not matched to a gene: 14. Germline V gene data show CDR1 as SNHLY and CDR2 as FYNNEI. CDR3 size: 20 residues. DNA of the CDR3: TGTGCCAGCAGGGATCCCGGGACTAGCGTAGGTGGCTCTGGGGCCAACGTCCTGACTTTC. Residues: CASRDPGTSVGGSGANVLTF.

The V and J genes are TRBV2 and TRBJ1-4, with a weak D call TRBD1 (6 bases). This CDR3 comprises 13 residues. V lost 3 bases to trimming and J lost 8 bases, with 10 bases between them. Germline V lookup: CDR1 SNHLY, CDR2 FYNNEI. In nucleotides, the CDR3 is TGTGCCAGCAGTGATACAGGGAAGGAAAAACTGTTTTTT. Translation: CASSDTGKEKLFF.

V is TRBV28 and J is TRBJ1-2; no clear D. The V end lost 5 bases, the J end lost 13 bases, and 23 bases lay between the germline ends. The CDR3 is 14 residues long. Germline V gene lookup returns CDR1 MDHEN and CDR2 SYDVKM. The DNA of the CDR3 is TGTGCCAGCAGTCCAGACCCTGTCGAGAACAGCTGCACCTTC. This codes for CASSPDPVENSCTF.

The V call is TRBV10-2, the J call TRBJ1-1; D is unclear. Germline-derived CDR1 and CDR2 are WSHSY and SAAADI. The CDR3 is 14 amino acids. Trimming removed 0 bases from V and 5 bases from J, with 10 bases in between. CDR3 bases: TGCGCCAGCAGTGAGTCGGGCGGGGAAACTGAAGCTTTCTTT. The encoded protein is CASSESGGETEAFF.

This rearrangement joins TRBV7-2 to TRBJ1-1; unclear D gene. Trimming stripped 3 bases from V and 0 bases from J, with 5 bases between. CDR1 is SGHTA, CDR2 FQGNSA, per germline. The CDR3 consists of 13 residues. The DNA for the CDR3 is TGTGCCAGCAGCTTCCACATGAACACTGAAGCTTTCTTT. Protein sequence: CASSFHMNTEAFF.

The genes are TRBV5-6 and TRBJ2-4; a weak D match, TRBD1 (6 bases). Trimming left V 2 bases short and J 4 bases short, with 7 bases between. Germline loops: CDR1 SGHDT, CDR2 YYEEEE. This CDR3 spans 13 amino acids. The CDR3 DNA follows: TGTGCCAGCAGCTTTGACAGGAAAAACATTCAGTACTTC. Translation gives CASSFDRKNIQYF.

The chain combines TRBV6-5 with TRBJ2-7; 11 nucleotides line up with TRBD2. The V and J ends lost 7 bases and 4 bases, in that order; junction bases with no gene match: 3. From germline, CDR1 is MNHEY and CDR2 SVGAGI. The CDR3 runs 13 residues. The CDR3 DNA follows: TGTGCCAGCATGGCTAGCGGGAGGTACGAGCAGTACTTC. Translation: CASMASGRYEQYF.

About this clone itself: A far larger clone is one base from this, pointing to a likely read error. The rearrangement links TRBV12-3 or TRBV12-4 to TRBJ2-2, with unresolved D. The V and J ends lost 2 bases and 6 bases respectively, with 4 bases between them. The CDR3 runs to 12 residues. CDR3 nucleotides: TGTGCCAGCAGTTTACTATCCGGGGAGCTGTTTTTT. Translated: CASSLLSGELFF.

The chain is built from TRBV21-1 and TRBJ2-5; the table's D call of TRBD2 was not tested on the DNA. TRBV21-1 is a pseudogene. The CDR3 is made up of 14 amino acids. The DNA of the CDR3 is TGTGCCAGCAGCAAAATCGGTTCGGGGGAGACCCAGTACTTC. Translating gives CASSKIGSGETQYF.

The V gene is TRBV25-1, the J gene TRBJ2-3, with 8 bases aligning to TRBD2. Germline assignment: CDR1 MGHDK and CDR2 SYGVNS. V lost 5 bases, J lost 3 bases, and 13 bases stayed unmatched. The CDR3 has 17 amino acids. CDR3 sequence: CASSPSGLERKTDTQYF. CDR3 in DNA: TGTGCCAGCAGTCCTTCGGGACTAGAGAGGAAAACAGATACGCAGTATTTT.